This entry lists 18 T cell receptor beta chains sequenced from one sample in a study. TCRdb ran MiXCR on the RT-PCR reads and lists one entry per CDR3 protein. The sample records around 700,000 distinct CDR3 sequences, approximately 14% being singletons. The sample comprised memory CD4+ T cells from blood. Source of these receptors: a female donor in good health, serving as a healthy control.

This clonotype came up a few times. The junction shows a germline mismatch at one end, possibly a read error. V gene TRBV28 combines with J gene TRBJ1-1; D gene ambiguous. The length of the CDR3 is 11 residues. CDR1 and CDR2 (germline): MDHEN, SYDVKM. CDR3 sequence: CASRKWTEVHF. As DNA, the CDR3 is TGTGCCAGCAGAAAGTGGACGGAGGTACACTTT. Based on the CDR3 plus reference TRBV28 and TRBJ1-1, the full variable domain is DVKVTQSSRYLVKRTGEKVFLECVQDMDHENMFWYRQDPGLGLRLIYFSYDVKMKEKGDIPEGYSVSREKKERFSLILESASTNQTSMYLCASRKWTEVHFGQGTRLTVV.

In this sample, this clonotype turned up a few times. The chain recombines TRBV9 with TRBJ2-7; maybe TRBD1 (6 bases). Trimming left V 5 bases short and J 5 bases short, with 14 bases between. The CDR3 is 13 residues long. In germline, CDR1 is SGDLS, CDR2 YYNGEE. The CDR3 region is CASSAQGFDEQYF. DNA for the CDR3: TGTGCCAGCAGTGCCCAGGGGTTCGACGAGCAGTACTTC.

This clonotype has at least ten counts. The chain has TRBV4-1 and TRBJ2-1; 9 positions match TRBD2. Germline-derived CDR1 and CDR2 are MGHRA and YSYEKL. This CDR3 is 17 amino acids long. V lost 1 base and J lost 5; bases outside the gene matches: 9. The CDR3 bases are TGCGCCAGCAGCCAAGGGGCGGGAGGGCCTGCCCACAATGAGCAGTTCTTC. Translating gives CASSQGAGGPAHNEQFF.

The chain's CDR3 is CASSFGTGVVKAKNIQYF. The CDR3 nucleotides are TGTGCCAGCAGCTTCGGGACAGGGGTAGTTAAGGCCAAAAACATTCAGTACTTC. V and J are TRBV28 and TRBJ2-4; 10 bases align to TRBD1. V lost 6 bases and J lost 1; bases outside the gene matches: 12. The germline gives CDR1 MDHEN, CDR2 SYDVKM. The CDR3 spans 18 residues.

This chain links TRBV20-1 with TRBJ2-7; D not certain. The CDR3 is 12 amino acids. Germline CDR1 and CDR2: DFQATT and SNEGSKA (reference sequence). V was shortened by 0 bases and J by 5 bases, with 8 bases between the two germline ends. CDR3: CSARDKFHEQYF. DNA for the CDR3: TGCAGTGCTAGAGATAAATTCCACGAGCAGTACTTC.

This clonotype was found many times. The chain recombines TRBV6-6 with TRBJ1-5; perhaps TRBD1 as D (5 bases). This CDR3 comprises 14 residues. The germline V gene encodes CDR1 MNHNY and CDR2 SVGAGI (reference sequence). V was clipped by 7 bases and J by 6 bases, with 16 bases between them. As DNA, the CDR3 is TGTGCCAGCACCCAAGCGGGGCATGGTCAGCCCCAGCATTTT. As protein: CASTQAGHGQPQHF.

This clonotype showed up just a few times. The V gene is TRBV7-8, the J gene TRBJ2-3, with D perhaps TRBD1 (5 bases). This CDR3 spans 15 amino acids. Germline V gives CDR1 SGHVS, CDR2 FQNEAQ. Trimming removed 5 bases from V and 0 bases from J, with 12 bases in between. CDR3 sequence reads: CASSPDTISTDTQYF. In nucleotides, the CDR3 is TGTGCCAGCAGCCCGGACACTATTAGCACAGATACGCAGTATTTT.

This clonotype was picked up a small number of times. V is TRBV6-5 and J is TRBJ2-4, with TRBD2 matching 9 bases. Germline trimming cut 6 bases from V and 6 bases from J; bases unmatched to any gene: 12. There are 16 residues in the CDR3. CDR1 is MNHEY and CDR2 is SVGAGI in the germline V gene. The CDR3 loop reads CASRETGTSSGNIQYF. CDR3 DNA: TGTGCCAGCAGGGAGACCGGGACTAGCAGTGGAAACATTCAGTACTTC.

V gene TRBV30 combines with J gene TRBJ1-1, with D uncertain. There are 12 residues in the CDR3. V dropped 4 bases and J dropped 7 bases, with 13 bases sitting between them. Germline CDR1 and CDR2: GTSNPN and SVGIG (reference sequence). The CDR3 sequence is CAWNRVALEAFF. The CDR3, as DNA: TGTGCCTGGAACAGAGTGGCCCTTGAAGCTTTCTTT.

The gene calls are TRBV5-1 and TRBJ2-1; 8 bases are a match to TRBD2. CDR1 and CDR2 from the germline V gene are SGHRS and YFSETQ. The CDR3 has 17 amino acids. The junction had 15 bases not matched to a gene; V was cut back by 4 bases and J by 6 bases. CDR3 sequence reads: CASSGTSGRAIGNEQFF. The CDR3 DNA is TGCGCCAGCAGCGGGACTAGTGGGAGGGCGATTGGCAATGAGCAGTTCTTC.

This clonotype was picked up many times. V usage is TRBV12-3 or TRBV12-4 and J usage is TRBJ2-2; no definite D call. The ends were cut back, 6 bases at V and 5 bases at J, with 13 bases in the middle. The CDR3 spans 14 residues. This CDR3 reads CASSPSIGTGELFF. CDR3 sequence (DNA): TGTGCCAGCAGCCCGTCGATCGGGACCGGGGAGCTGTTTTTT.

The V and J genes are TRBV6-5 and TRBJ1-2; TRBD1 aligns across 7 bases. CDR1 is MNHEY and CDR2 is SVGAGI in the germline V gene. V gave up 6 bases and J gave up 2 bases; unmatched junction bases: 15. This CDR3 spans 17 amino acids. CDR3 DNA: TGTGCCAGCAGAATGGAGGGGGACAGCCTTGTAAACTATGGCTACACCTTC. Translated: CASRMEGDSLVNYGYTF.

This clonotype turned up a few times. This chain joins TRBV10-3 and TRBJ2-3; TRBD2 matches 10 bases. Trimming removed 5 bases from V and 1 base from J; junction bases left unmatched: 3. CDR1 and CDR2 from the germline V gene are ENHRY and SYGVKD. The CDR3 contains 15 residues. The CDR3 loop reads CAISPGTSGTDTQYF. The CDR3 nucleotides are TGTGCCATCAGTCCCGGGACTAGCGGCACAGATACGCAGTATTTT.

The CDR3 DNA follows: TGTGCCAGCAGCAAAATCCGATCACTTCAAGAGACCCAGTACTTC. This translates into CASSKIRSLQETQYF. This chain links TRBV21-1 with TRBJ2-5. TRBV21-1 is given as a pseudogene. The CDR3 extends over 15 amino acids.

This clonotype has a count of ten or more. This sequence joins TRBV27 and TRBJ2-5, with 7 nucleotides matching TRBD2. Unmatched junction bases numbered 9, after V lost 5 bases and J lost 0 bases. This CDR3 comprises 16 residues. Germline CDR1 and CDR2: MNHEY and SMNVEV (reference sequence). CDR3 sequence (DNA): TGTGCCAGCAGTCGGGGGAGGGGTCTCTACCAAGAGACCCAGTACTTC. Translated: CASSRGRGLYQETQYF.

A few counts support this clonotype. The CDR3 DNA follows: TGTGCCAGCAGGGTCGACAAGAACTATGGCTACACCTTC. This translates into CASRVDKNYGYTF. The J gene is TRBJ1-2, the V gene TRBV7-2; the D is unclear. CDR3 length: 13 amino acids. Looked up from germline, CDR1 is SGHTA and CDR2 is FQGNSA. V was trimmed by 6 bases and J by 2 bases, leaving 10 bases between them.

This chain uses TRBV12-3 or TRBV12-4 with TRBJ1-5; TRBD1 aligns across 11 bases. The CDR3 is made up of 15 amino acids. With 4 bases clipped from V and 4 bases from J, the junction kept 3 bases outside the gene matches. CDR3 region: CASSYGQGANQPQHF. The CDR3 bases are TGTGCCAGCAGTTACGGACAGGGGGCGAATCAGCCCCAGCATTTT.

A few counts support this clonotype. The chain couples TRBV5-1 to TRBJ2-7, with TRBD2 matching 11 bases. The V gene end was trimmed by 2 bases and the J gene end by 3 bases; junction bases not matched to a gene: 4. Germline loops: CDR1 SGHRS, CDR2 YFSETQ. The CDR3 consists of 15 residues. CDR3 nucleotides: TGCGCCAGCAGCTTTACTAGCGGGGGCTTCTACGAGCAGTACTTC. Translation gives CASSFTSGGFYEQYF.